This T cell receptor beta chain is from a study of blood T cell repertoires in COVID-19. Turning to the study itself: Sample material is recorded as cDNA or gDNA derived from T cells, B-cell-depleted T cells, or PBMCs.

The CDR3 runs 12 residues. Germline CDR1 reads SQVTM; CDR2 reads ANQGSEA. V lost 4 bases to trimming and J lost 8 bases; unmatched junction nucleotides: 5. Generated by immunoSEQ multiplex PCR, the TCRdb table keeps only in-frame clones and is missing some. This table has some 100,000 clones, 91% appearing once. V usage is TRBV29-1 and J usage is TRBJ1-2; 9 positions agree with TRBD1. This TCR derives from a man aged 50 to 60 with active COVID-19. The sequencing input was peripheral blood. The CDR3 nucleotides are TGCAGCGTTGGGGACAGGGCGGAGGGCTACACCTTC. Translation gives CSVGDRAEGYTF.